The clone carrying this T cell receptor beta chain was seen more than once but under ten times. This specimen belongs to a study of blood T cell repertoires in COVID-19. For the study at large: Samples representing acute and convalescent COVID-19 were sourced from the United States, Italy and Spain. T cells, B-cell-depleted T cells, or PBMCs supplied cDNA or gDNA.

This CDR3 comprises 15 residues. V gave up 5 bases and J gave up 4 bases; unmatched junction bases: 7. CDR1 and CDR2 (germline): MNHEY, SMNVEV (reference sequence). Original processing methods: Cell counts per sample came from amplifying reference gene primers. TCRdb's copy holds only in-frame clones and misses some; the assay was immunoSEQ multiplex PCR. D and trimming were read from the DNA, whereas the V and J calls and clone size are those reported in that table. The data show around 15,000 clones, with approximately 84% seen just once and over 8% held by the top ten. The sequencing sample was made of peripheral blood. The sequence was collected from a human donor in a cohort sampled during active COVID-19. V usage is TRBV27 and J usage is TRBJ2-3; 9 bases fit TRBD2. This CDR3 is CASSIAGDGADTQYF. CDR3 in DNA: TGTGCCAGCAGTATAGCGGGAGATGGTGCAGATACGCAGTATTTT.